The TCR beta chain described here comes from a study of CD8+ T cells in alopecia areata. This CDR3 is 13 amino acids long. CDR1 and CDR2 from the germline V gene are SGHAT and FQNNGV. V was cut by 0 bases and J by 7 bases, with 6 bases left in between. Cell sorting was applied to PBMCs, and CD4+ and CD8+ T cells were collected. RNA was isolated and reverse transcribed to cDNA, the sequencing template. Here immunoSEQ multiplex PCR was the method, and the copy in TCRdb shows in-frame clones only, minus some. The data show more than 200,000 clones, with under 80% seen just once and approximately 1.2% held by the top ten.

The V and J genes are TRBV11-2 and TRBJ2-2, with unresolved D. The sequence was obtained from a human donor with alopecia areata. This specimen was CD4+ T cells sorted from blood, taken at week 0. The CDR3 region is CASSLERRGELFF. For the CDR3, the DNA is TGTGCCAGCAGCTTAGAGAGACGCGGGGAGCTGTTTTTT.